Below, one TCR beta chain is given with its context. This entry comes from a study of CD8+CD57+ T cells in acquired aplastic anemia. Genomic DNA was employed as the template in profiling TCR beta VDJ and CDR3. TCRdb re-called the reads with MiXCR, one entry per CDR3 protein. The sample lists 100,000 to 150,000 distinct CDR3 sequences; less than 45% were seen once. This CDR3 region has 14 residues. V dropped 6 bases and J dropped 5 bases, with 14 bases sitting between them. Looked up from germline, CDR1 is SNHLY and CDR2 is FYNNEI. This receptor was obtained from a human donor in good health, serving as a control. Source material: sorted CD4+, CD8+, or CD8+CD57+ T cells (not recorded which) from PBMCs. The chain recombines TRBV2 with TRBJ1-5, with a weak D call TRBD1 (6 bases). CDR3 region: CASSQQGTDQPQHF. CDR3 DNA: TGTGCCAGCAGCCAACAGGGTACCGATCAGCCCCAGCATTTT.